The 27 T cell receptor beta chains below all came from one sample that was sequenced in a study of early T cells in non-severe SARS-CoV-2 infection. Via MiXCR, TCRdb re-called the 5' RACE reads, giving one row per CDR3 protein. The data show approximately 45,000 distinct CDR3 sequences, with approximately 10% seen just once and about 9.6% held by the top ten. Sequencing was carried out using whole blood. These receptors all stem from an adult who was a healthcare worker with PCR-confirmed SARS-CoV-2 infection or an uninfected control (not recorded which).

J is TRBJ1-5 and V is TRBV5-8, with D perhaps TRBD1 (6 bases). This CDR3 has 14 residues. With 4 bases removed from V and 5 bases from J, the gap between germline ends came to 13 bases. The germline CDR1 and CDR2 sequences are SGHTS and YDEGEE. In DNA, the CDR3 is TGTGCCAGCAGCGACGGGACATTCGATCAGCCCCAGCATTTT. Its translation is CASSDGTFDQPQHF.

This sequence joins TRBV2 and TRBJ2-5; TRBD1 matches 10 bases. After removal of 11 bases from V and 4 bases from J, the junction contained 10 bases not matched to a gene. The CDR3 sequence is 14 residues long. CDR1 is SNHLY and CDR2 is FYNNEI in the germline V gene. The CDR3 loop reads CAGAKGDRGETQYF. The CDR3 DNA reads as TGTGCCGGAGCTAAGGGGGACAGGGGAGAGACCCAGTACTTC. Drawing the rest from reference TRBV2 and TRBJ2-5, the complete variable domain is EPEVTQTPSHQVTQMGQEVILRCVPISNHLYFYWYRQILGQKVEFLVSFYNNEISEKSEIFDDQFSVERPDGSNFTLKIRSTKLEDSAMYFCAGAKGDRGETQYFGPGTRLLVL.

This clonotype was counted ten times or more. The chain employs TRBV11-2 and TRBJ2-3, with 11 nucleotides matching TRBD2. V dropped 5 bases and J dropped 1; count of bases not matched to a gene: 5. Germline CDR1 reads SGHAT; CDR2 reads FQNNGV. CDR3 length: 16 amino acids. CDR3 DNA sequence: TGTGCCAGCAGCGCATTGACTAGCGGGGGCACAGATACGCAGTATTTT. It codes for CASSALTSGGTDTQYF.

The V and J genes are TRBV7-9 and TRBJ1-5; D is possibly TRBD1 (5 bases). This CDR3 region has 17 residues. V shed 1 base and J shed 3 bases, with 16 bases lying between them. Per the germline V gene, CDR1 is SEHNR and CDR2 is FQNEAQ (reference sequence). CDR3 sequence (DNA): TGTGCCAGCAGCTTAGAGTCACAGGCGTTCCCCAATCAGCCCCAGCATTTT. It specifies CASSLESQAFPNQPQHF.

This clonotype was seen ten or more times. The CDR3 is CAISEGSSGANVLTF. The CDR3 DNA follows: TGTGCCATCAGCGAGGGATCCTCTGGGGCCAACGTCCTGACTTTC. The chain combines TRBV10-3 with TRBJ2-6, with D maybe TRBD2 (5 bases). CDR1 ENHRY and CDR2 SYGVKD come from the germline V gene. This CDR3 is built from 15 residues. Trimming took 6 bases from V and 0 from J, leaving 9 bases between them.

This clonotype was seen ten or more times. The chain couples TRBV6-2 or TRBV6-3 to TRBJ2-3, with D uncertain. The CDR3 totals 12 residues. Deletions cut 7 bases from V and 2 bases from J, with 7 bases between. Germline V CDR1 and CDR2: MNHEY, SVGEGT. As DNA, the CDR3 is TGTGCCAGCATGGACCCCACAGATACGCAGTATTTT. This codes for CASMDPTDTQYF.

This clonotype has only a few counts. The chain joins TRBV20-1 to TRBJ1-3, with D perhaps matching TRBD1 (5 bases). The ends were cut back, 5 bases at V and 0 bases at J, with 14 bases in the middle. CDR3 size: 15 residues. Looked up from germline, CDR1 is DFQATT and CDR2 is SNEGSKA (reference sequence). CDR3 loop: CSAEGDGVSGNTIYF. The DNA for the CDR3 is TGCAGTGCTGAAGGGGACGGCGTCTCTGGAAACACCATATATTTT.

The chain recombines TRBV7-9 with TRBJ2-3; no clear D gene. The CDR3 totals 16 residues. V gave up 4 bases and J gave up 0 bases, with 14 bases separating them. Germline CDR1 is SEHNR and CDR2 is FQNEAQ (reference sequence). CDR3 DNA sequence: TGTGCCAGCAGCTCTCTTCAGAAGAGAAGCACAGATACGCAGTATTTT. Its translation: CASSSLQKRSTDTQYF.

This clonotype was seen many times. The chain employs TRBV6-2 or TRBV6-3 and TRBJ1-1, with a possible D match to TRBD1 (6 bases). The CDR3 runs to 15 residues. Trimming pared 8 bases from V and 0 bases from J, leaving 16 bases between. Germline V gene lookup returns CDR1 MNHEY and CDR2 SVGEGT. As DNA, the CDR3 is TGTGCCAGCGGTTGGACAGACCCAATGAACACTGAAGCTTTCTTT. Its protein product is CASGWTDPMNTEAFF.

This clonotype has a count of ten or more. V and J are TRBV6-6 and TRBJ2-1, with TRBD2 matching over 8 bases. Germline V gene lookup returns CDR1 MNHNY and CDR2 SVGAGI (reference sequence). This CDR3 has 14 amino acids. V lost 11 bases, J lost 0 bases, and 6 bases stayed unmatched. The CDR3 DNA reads TGTGCCTCCCAACGGGGGGGCTCCTACAATGAGCAGTTCTTC. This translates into CASQRGGSYNEQFF.

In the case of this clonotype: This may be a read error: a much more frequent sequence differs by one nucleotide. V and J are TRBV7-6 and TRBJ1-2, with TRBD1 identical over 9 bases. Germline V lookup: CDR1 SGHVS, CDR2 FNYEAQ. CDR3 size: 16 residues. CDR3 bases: TGTGCCGGCAGCTTAGAGCCTAGGACAGGGGCGAGTGGCTACACCTTC. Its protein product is CAGSLEPRTGASGYTF. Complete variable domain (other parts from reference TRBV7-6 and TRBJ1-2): GAGVSQSPRYKVTKRGQDVALRCDPISGHVSLYWYRQALGQGPEFLTYFNYEAQQDKSGLPNDRFSAERPEGSISTLTIQRTEQRDSAMYRCAGSLEPRTGASGYTFGSGTRLTVV.

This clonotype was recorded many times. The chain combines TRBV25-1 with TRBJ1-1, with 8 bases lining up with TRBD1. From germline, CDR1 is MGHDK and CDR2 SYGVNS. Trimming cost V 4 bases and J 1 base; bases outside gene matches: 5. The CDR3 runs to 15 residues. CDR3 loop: CASSANRGGNTEAFF. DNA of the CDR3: TGTGCCAGCAGTGCCAACAGGGGGGGGAACACTGAAGCTTTCTTT.

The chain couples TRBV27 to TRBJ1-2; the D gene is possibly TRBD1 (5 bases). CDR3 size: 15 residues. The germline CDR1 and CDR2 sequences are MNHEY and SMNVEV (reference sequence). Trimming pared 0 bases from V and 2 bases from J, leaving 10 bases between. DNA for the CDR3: TGTGCCAGCAGTTTATCACCCGGGGGGAACTATGGCTACACCTTC. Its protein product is CASSLSPGGNYGYTF.

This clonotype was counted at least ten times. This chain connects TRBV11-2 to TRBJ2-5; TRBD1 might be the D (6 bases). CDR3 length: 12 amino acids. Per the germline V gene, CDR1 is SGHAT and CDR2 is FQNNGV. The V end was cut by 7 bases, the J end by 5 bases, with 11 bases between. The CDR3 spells CASTAQGETQYF. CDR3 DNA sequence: TGTGCCAGCACTGCTCAGGGGGAGACCCAGTACTTC.

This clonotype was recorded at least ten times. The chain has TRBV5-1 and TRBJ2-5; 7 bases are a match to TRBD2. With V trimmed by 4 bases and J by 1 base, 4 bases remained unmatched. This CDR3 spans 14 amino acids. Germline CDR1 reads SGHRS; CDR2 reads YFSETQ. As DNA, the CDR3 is TGCGCCAGCAGCAACGGCGGGGGCCAAGAGACCCAGTACTTC. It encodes CASSNGGGQETQYF.

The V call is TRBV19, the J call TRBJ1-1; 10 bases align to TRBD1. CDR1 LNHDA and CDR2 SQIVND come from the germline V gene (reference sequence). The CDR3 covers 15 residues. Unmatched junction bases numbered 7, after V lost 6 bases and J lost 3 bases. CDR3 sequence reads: CASREQDRGDTEAFF. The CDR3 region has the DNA TGTGCCAGTAGAGAGCAGGACAGGGGGGACACTGAAGCTTTCTTT.

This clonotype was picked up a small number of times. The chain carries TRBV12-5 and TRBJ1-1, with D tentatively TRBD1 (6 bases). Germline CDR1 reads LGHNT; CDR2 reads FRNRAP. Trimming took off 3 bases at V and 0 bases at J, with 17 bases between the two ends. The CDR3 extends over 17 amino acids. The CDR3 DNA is TGTGCTAGTGGTTTTCGCGACAGGCGATACCTGAACACTGAAGCTTTCTTT. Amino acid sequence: CASGFRDRRYLNTEAFF.

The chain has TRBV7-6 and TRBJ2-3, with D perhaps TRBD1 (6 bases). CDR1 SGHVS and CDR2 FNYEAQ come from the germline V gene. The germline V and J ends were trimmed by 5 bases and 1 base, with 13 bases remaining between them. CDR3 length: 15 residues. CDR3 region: CASSLGGGGTDTQYF. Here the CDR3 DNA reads TGTGCCAGCAGCCTAGGGGGTGGTGGCACAGATACGCAGTATTTT.

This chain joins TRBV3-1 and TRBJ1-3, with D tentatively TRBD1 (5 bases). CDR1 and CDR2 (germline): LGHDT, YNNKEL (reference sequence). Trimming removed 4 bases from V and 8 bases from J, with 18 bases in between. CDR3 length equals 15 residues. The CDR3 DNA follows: TGTGCCAGCAGCCGGTACACTCAAACGGGGGACACCATATATTTT. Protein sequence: CASSRYTQTGDTIYF.

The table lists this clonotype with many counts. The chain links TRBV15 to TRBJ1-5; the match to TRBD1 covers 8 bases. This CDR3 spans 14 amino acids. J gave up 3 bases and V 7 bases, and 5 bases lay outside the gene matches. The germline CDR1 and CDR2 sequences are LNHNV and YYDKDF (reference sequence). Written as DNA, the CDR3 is TGTGCCACCACGGACAGGGAAAACAATCAGCCCCAGCATTTT. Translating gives CATTDRENNQPQHF.

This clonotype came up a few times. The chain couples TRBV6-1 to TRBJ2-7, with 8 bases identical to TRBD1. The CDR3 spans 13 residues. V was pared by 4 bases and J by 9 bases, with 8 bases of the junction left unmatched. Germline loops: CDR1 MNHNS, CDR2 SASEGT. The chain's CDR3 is CASSATGETAQYF. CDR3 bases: TGTGCCAGCAGTGCGACAGGGGAGACGGCGCAGTACTTC.

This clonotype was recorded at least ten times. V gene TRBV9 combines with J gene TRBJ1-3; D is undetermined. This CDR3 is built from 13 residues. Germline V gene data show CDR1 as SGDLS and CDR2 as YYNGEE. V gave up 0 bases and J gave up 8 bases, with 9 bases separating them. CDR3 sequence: CASSVAGSDTIYF. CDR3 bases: TGTGCCAGCAGCGTAGCCGGTTCGGACACCATATATTTT.

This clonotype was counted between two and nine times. CDR3 loop: CATSDRGTSGNNEQFF. The CDR3 DNA reads as TGTGCCACCAGTGATCGAGGGACTAGCGGGAACAATGAGCAGTTCTTC. The chain is built from TRBV24-1 and TRBJ2-1; 13 bases line up with TRBD2. The V gene end was trimmed by 3 bases and the J gene end by 5 bases; junction bases not matched to a gene: 3. The CDR3 extends over 16 amino acids. In germline, CDR1 is KGHDR, CDR2 SFDVKD.

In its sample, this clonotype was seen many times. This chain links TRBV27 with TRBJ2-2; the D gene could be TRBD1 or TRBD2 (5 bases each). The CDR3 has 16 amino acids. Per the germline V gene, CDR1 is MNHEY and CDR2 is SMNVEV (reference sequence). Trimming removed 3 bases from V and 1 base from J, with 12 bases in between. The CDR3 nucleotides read TGTGCCAGCAGTTTCTCCGGGACCGTGAACACCGGGGAGCTGTTTTTT. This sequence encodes CASSFSGTVNTGELFF.

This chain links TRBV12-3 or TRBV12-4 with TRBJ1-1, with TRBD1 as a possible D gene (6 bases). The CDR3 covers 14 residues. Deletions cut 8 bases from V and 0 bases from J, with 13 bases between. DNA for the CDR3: TGTGCCAGCGTCCGAGGACAGATGAACACTGAAGCTTTCTTT. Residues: CASVRGQMNTEAFF.

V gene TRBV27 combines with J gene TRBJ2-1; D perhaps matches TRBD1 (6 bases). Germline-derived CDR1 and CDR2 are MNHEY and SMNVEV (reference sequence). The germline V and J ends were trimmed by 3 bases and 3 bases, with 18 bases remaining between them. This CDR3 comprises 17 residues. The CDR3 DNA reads TGTGCCAGCAGTTTGGAGGTGGCAGGGGTCAACTACAATGAGCAGTTCTTC. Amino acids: CASSLEVAGVNYNEQFF.

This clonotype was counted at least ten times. CDR3 sequence reads: CASSKRPPGQGGSPLHF. The CDR3 DNA follows: TGTGCCAGCAGCAAACGTCCTCCGGGACAGGGCGGTTCACCCCTCCACTTT. The chain recombines TRBV7-3 with TRBJ1-6; TRBD1 agrees at 9 bases. Germline lookup yields CDR1 SGHTA and CDR2 FQGTGA. V lost 5 bases to trimming and J lost 9 bases; unmatched junction nucleotides: 14. The CDR3 is 17 residues long. The whole variable domain, filled in from reference TRBV7-3 and TRBJ1-6, reads GAGVSQTPSNKVTEKGKYVELRCDPISGHTALYWYRQSLGQGPEFLIYFQGTGAADDSGLPNDRFFAVRPEGSVSTLKIQRTERGDSAVYLCASSKRPPGQGGSPLHFGNGTRLTVT.